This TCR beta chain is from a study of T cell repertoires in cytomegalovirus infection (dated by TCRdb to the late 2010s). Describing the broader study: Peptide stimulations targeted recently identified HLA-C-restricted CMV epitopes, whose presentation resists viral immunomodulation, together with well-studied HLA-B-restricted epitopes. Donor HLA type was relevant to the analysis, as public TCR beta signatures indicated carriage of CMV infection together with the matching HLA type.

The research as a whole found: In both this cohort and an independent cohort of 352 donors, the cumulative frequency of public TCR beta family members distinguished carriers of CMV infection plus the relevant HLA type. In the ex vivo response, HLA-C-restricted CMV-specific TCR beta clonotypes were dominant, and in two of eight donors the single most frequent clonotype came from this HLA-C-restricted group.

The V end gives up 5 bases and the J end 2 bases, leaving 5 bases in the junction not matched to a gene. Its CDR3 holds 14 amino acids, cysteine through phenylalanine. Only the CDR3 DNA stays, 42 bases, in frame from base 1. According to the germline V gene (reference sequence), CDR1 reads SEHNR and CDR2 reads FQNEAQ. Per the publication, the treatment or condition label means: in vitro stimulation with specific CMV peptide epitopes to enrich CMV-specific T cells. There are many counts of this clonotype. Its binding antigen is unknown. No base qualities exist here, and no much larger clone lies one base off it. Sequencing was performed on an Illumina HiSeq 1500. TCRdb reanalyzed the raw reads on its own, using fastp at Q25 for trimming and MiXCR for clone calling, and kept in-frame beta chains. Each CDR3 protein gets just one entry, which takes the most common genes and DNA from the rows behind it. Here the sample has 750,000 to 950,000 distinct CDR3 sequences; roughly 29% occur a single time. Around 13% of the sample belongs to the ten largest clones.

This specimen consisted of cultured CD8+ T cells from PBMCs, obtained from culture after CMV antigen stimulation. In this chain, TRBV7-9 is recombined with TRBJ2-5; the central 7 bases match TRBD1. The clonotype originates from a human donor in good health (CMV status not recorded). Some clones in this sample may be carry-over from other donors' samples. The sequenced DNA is TGTGCCAGCAGCGAGGACAGGCGACAAGAGACCCAGTACTTC. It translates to CASSEDRRQETQYF.